The T cell receptor beta chain under discussion was sequenced for a study of neurological immune-mediated disorders. Trimming removed 0 bases at V and 0 bases at J, with 5 bases between. In germline, CDR1 is MGHRA, CDR2 YSYEKL. CDR3 size: 14 residues. Each CDR3 protein gets one entry after TCRdb re-called the 5' RACE reads with MiXCR. The sample includes under 60,000 distinct CDR3 sequences, around 25% of them seen just once. The source of this sequence is a woman in her seventies in good health. The chain joins TRBV4-1 to TRBJ1-2; D uncertain. The sequenced material came from PBMCs. CDR3 sequence: CASSQDPANYGYTF. CDR3 DNA: TGCGCCAGCAGCCAAGATCCAGCTAACTATGGCTACACCTTC.